This TCR beta chain was retrieved from a study of T cells after yellow fever vaccination. Study-wide background: The SMART-Seq v4 Ultra Low Input method served to prepare the low-cell-number fractions.

One entry per CDR3 protein results from TCRdb running MiXCR on the 5' RACE reads. The sample carries 30,000 to 40,000 distinct CDR3 sequences, 6.6% recorded once. In its sample, this clonotype was seen many times. General study findings and limits: FACS-sorted repertoires could contain abundant clonotypes contaminating from the bulk population. Re-detected after boosting: most primary clones, 96% of CD4 and 80% to 90% of CD8.

The source material was PBMCs, either bulk or a sorted T-cell subset (CD4+, CD8+, memory, or dextramer-sorted; not recorded which), sampled on the day of the first yellow fever vaccination. The sequence was obtained from a man younger than 30 who received the YFV17D yellow fever vaccine.

The CDR3 reads CASSFDTLNTEAFF. In DNA form, the CDR3 reads TGCGCCAGCAGCTTTGACACACTGAACACTGAAGCTTTCTTT. This chain joins TRBV5-1 and TRBJ1-1, with D unclear. The germline gives CDR1 SGHRS, CDR2 YFSETQ. The CDR3 runs 14 residues. Trimming shortened V by 2 bases and J by 0 bases, and 8 bases separated the two germline ends.